The 8 T cell receptor beta chains given below trace back to one sample, sequenced in a study of T cell repertoires in aging, cancer and after chemotherapy. The template was genomic DNA from peripheral blood, not RNA. Multiplex touch-down PCR with TRB-A/B primers amplified rearranged V-D-J TRB sequences. TCRdb independently ran MiXCR on the multiplex PCR reads; one entry per CDR3 protein. The repertoire holds about 2,000 distinct CDR3 sequences, with under 30% as singletons. The sequencing sample was made of blood. The source is a human donor with a solid tumor.

In its sample, this clonotype is medium-sized (0.01 to 0.1%). The chain has TRBV19 and TRBJ2-5, with 7 bases aligning to TRBD2. Germline V lookup: CDR1 LNHDA, CDR2 SQIVND (reference sequence). This CDR3 is 15 amino acids long. V lost 3 bases, J lost 2 bases, and 6 bases stayed unmatched. CDR3 loop: CASSMGLTLQETQYF. The DNA for the CDR3 is TGTGCCAGTAGTATGGGACTAACATTACAAGAGACCCAGTACTTC.

This clonotype has more than one count but fewer than ten. This rearrangement joins TRBV4-1 to TRBJ2-7, with TRBD2 as a possible D gene (5 bases). The CDR3 runs 13 residues. V was pared by 4 bases and J by 3 bases, with 10 bases between. Germline values: CDR1 MGHRA, CDR2 YSYEKL. The CDR3 here is CASSRHGNYEQYF. CDR3 DNA: TGCGCCAGCAGCCGTCACGGGAACTACGAGCAGTACTTC.

By sample share, this clonotype is medium-sized (0.01 to 0.1%). The chain couples TRBV5-1 to TRBJ2-7, with D possibly being TRBD1 (6 bases). V lost 0 bases and J lost 5, with 9 bases in between. CDR1 and CDR2 from the germline V gene are SGHRS and YFSETQ. The CDR3 is 13 amino acids. CDR3 loop: CASSLGQGHEQYF. Here the CDR3 DNA reads TGCGCCAGCAGCTTGGGGCAGGGGCACGAGCAGTACTTC.

In its sample, this clonotype was seen a few times. The V call is TRBV6-1, the J call TRBJ2-3; no clear D. Germline loops: CDR1 MNHNS, CDR2 SASEGT. Trimming removed 0 bases at V and 0 bases at J, with 7 bases between. The CDR3 runs to 15 residues. CDR3: CASSEAQVSTDTQYF. CDR3 bases: TGTGCCAGCAGTGAAGCTCAGGTCAGCACAGATACGCAGTATTTT.

Within the sample, this clonotype is medium-sized. The chain carries TRBV20-1 and TRBJ2-1; 10 nucleotides agree with TRBD2. This CDR3 spans 15 amino acids. Germline V lookup: CDR1 DFQATT, CDR2 SNEGSKA (reference sequence). The V gene end was trimmed by 6 bases and the J gene end by 4 bases; junction bases not matched to a gene: 9. CDR3 DNA sequence: TGCAGTGCCCCCGAGGTAGCGGGAGGTTACAATGAGCAGTTCTTC. This encodes CSAPEVAGGYNEQFF.

The gene calls are TRBV30 and TRBJ1-6; 11 nucleotides match TRBD1. The ends lost 5 bases at V and 3 bases at J; junction bases unmatched: 9. Per germline, CDR1 GTSNPN and CDR2 SVGIG (reference sequence). The CDR3 is 17 amino acids. CDR3 residues: CAWGDRGTRRYNSPLHF. The CDR3 bases are TGTGCCTGGGGGGACAGGGGGACCCGCCGCTATAATTCACCCCTCCACTTT.

The chain employs TRBV29-1 and TRBJ2-3; 10 nucleotides line up with TRBD2. Per the germline V gene, CDR1 is SQVTM and CDR2 is ANQGSEA. The length of the CDR3 is 14 residues. Trimming removed 3 bases from V and 3 bases from J; junction bases left unmatched: 3. DNA for the CDR3: TGCAGCGTTGACCTAGCGGGAGCGACAGATACGCAGTATTTT. It codes for CSVDLAGATDTQYF.

This clonotype is medium-sized by share. The chain carries TRBV6-5 and TRBJ1-5; D is perhaps TRBD1 (6 bases). The CDR3 has 13 residues. In germline, CDR1 is MNHEY, CDR2 SVGAGI. The ends were cut back, 5 bases at V and 4 bases at J, with 9 bases in the middle. The CDR3 region is CASSGQQNQPQHF. The CDR3 region has the DNA TGTGCCAGCAGTGGACAGCAGAATCAGCCCCAGCATTTT.